The clone carrying this T cell receptor (beta chain) came up a few times. Primed by a sample-barcoded 5' primer and a J-beta primer mix, a second PCR proceeded for roughly 7 to 12 cycles. TCRdb analysed the 5' RACE reads with MiXCR anew, one entry per CDR3 protein. The sample yields over 700,000 distinct CDR3 sequences, 25% seen once. The sample belongs to a study of blood T cells in healthy people across ages. V shed 2 bases and J shed 5 bases, with 10 bases lying between them. The CDR3 is made up of 14 amino acids. The draw of peripheral blood yielded approximately 10 milliliters from each donor. These data were also reused for a study on T cells of mothers and their children.

The J gene is TRBJ1-5, the V gene TRBV12-3 or TRBV12-4; D call uncertain. The sequence was collected from a boy under 18 in good health. The sequenced material came from blood. CDR3 sequence: CASSLNRGDQPQHF. The CDR3 region has the DNA TGTGCCAGCAGTTTAAATCGTGGGGATCAGCCCCAGCATTTT.